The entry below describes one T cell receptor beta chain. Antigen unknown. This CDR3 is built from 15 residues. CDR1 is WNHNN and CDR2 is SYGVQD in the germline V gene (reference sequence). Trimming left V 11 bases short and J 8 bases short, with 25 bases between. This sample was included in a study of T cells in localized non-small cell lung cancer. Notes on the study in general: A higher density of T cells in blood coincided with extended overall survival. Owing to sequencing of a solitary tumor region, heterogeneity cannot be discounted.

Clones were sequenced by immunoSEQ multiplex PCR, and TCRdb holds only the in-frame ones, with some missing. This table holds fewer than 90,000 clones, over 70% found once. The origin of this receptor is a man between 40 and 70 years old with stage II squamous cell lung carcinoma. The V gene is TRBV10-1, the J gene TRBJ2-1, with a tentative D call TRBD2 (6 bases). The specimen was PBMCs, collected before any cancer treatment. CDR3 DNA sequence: TGCGCCCTGATTAATTCGGGGGTGTGGGTCGATGAGCAGTTCTTC. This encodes CALINSGVWVDEQFF.